A selection of T cell receptor beta chains follows, all from one sample in a study of response to subunit inactivated influenza vaccine. TCRdb re-derived calls from the RT-PCR reads in MiXCR, one entry per CDR3 protein. The sample has 500,000 to 550,000 distinct CDR3 sequences, roughly 7.6% seen once. The material was PBMCs from blood, obtained around 2 years after vaccination. The receptors shown here come from a man between 50 and 70 years old who received an inactivated influenza vaccine. CDR3s include the opening cysteine and the closing phenylalanine or tryptophan. The D gene is left open where the match is weak. Size is stated for part of the rows, as once, few or many counts, or as a class when the clone is expanded.

size: few; V: TRBV11-3; J: TRBJ2-3; D: TRBD2; CDR3: CASSLLRTSDTDTQYF; DNA: TGTGCCAGCAGCCTTTTGAGGACTAGCGACACAGATACGCAGTATTTT
size: few; V: TRBV7-9; J: TRBJ2-1; D: TRBD2; CDR3: CAYSSGGYNEQFF; DNA: TGTGCCTATTCTAGCGGGGGCTACAATGAGCAGTTCTTC
size: many; V: TRBV14; J: TRBJ1-1; D: -; CDR3: CASSPLQGPTEAFF; DNA: TGTGCCAGCAGCCCCCTACAGGGTCCCACTGAAGCTTTCTTT
size: few; V: TRBV12-3/TRBV12-4; J: TRBJ2-7; D: -; CDR3: CASSLGARGSYEQYF; DNA: TGTGCCAGCAGTTTAGGCGCTAGAGGGTCCTACGAGCAGTACTTC
size: -; V: TRBV5-1; J: TRBJ1-2; D: -; CDR3: CASSLEGSWGASYGYTF; DNA: TGCGCCAGCAGCTTGGAGGGTTCATGGGGGGCCTCCTATGGCTACACCTTC
size: few; V: TRBV19; J: TRBJ2-5; D: TRBD2; CDR3: CASSTWTSGKETQYF; DNA: TGTGCCAGTAGTACCTGGACTAGCGGGAAAGAGACCCAGTACTTC
size: many; V: TRBV20-1; J: TRBJ2-1; D: -; CDR3: CSARTRRGVYNEQFF; DNA: TGCAGTGCTAGAACACGACGCGGGGTCTACAATGAGCAGTTCTTC
size: few; V: TRBV10-1; J: TRBJ1-5; D: -; CDR3: CASKDGSNQPQHF; DNA: TGCGCCAGCAAAGACGGTTCCAATCAGCCCCAGCATTTT
size: many; V: TRBV12-3/TRBV12-4; J: TRBJ1-2; D: TRBD1; CDR3: CASTKGTGTGGRGYTF; DNA: TGTGCCAGCACCAAGGGTACCGGGACAGGGGGACGGGGCTACACCTTC
size: few; V: TRBV20-1; J: TRBJ2-7; D: TRBD2; CDR3: CSARKPGLALSYEQYF; DNA: TGCAGTGCTAGAAAACCGGGACTAGCGTTATCCTACGAGCAGTACTTC
size: many; V: TRBV5-1; J: TRBJ1-4; D: -; CDR3: CASSIGGGTTNEKLFF; DNA: TGCGCCAGCAGCATAGGAGGGGGGACAACTAATGAAAAACTGTTTTTT
size: medium-sized; V: TRBV12-3/TRBV12-4; J: TRBJ2-5; D: -; CDR3: CASSLLIQETQYF; DNA: TGTGCCAGCAGTTTACTTATCCAAGAGACCCAGTACTTC
size: few; V: TRBV7-9; J: TRBJ2-3; D: TRBD1; CDR3: CASSSSPGQENTDTQYF; DNA: TGTGCCAGCAGCTCTAGTCCGGGACAGGAGAACACAGATACGCAGTATTTT
size: -; V: TRBV10-1; J: TRBJ2-7; D: -; CDR3: CASMDSSYEQYF; DNA: TGCGCCAGCATGGATAGCTCCTACGAGCAGTACTTC
size: -; V: TRBV27; J: TRBJ2-7; D: -; CDR3: CASRINVGGPYEQYF; DNA: TGTGCCAGCAGGATAAATGTGGGAGGCCCCTACGAGCAGTACTTC
size: few; V: TRBV12-3/TRBV12-4; J: TRBJ2-3; D: -; CDR3: CASSKFTPHTDTQYF; DNA: TGTGCCAGCAGCAAATTCACACCACACACAGATACGCAGTATTTT
size: -; V: TRBV20-1; J: TRBJ2-7; D: -; CDR3: CSAPATYEQYF; DNA: TGCAGTGCCCCGGCCACTTACGAGCAGTACTTC
size: -; V: TRBV20-1; J: TRBJ2-1; D: -; CDR3: CSARSGSGPSEQFF; DNA: TGCAGTGCTAGATCGGGGTCTGGGCCCTCAGAGCAGTTCTTC
size: -; V: TRBV15; J: TRBJ2-7; D: TRBD2; CDR3: CATSRDTASGTLQYF; DNA: TGTGCCACCAGCAGAGATACCGCTAGCGGGACTTTGCAGTACTTC
size: few; V: TRBV18; J: TRBJ2-3; D: TRBD2; CDR3: CASSLFTREVADTQYF; DNA: TGTGCCAGCTCACTTTTTACGCGGGAGGTTGCAGATACGCAGTATTTT
size: many; V: TRBV5-1; J: TRBJ2-7; D: -; CDR3: CASSLDYRYEQYF; DNA: TGCGCCAGCAGCTTGGATTATCGCTACGAGCAGTACTTC
size: -; V: TRBV12-3/TRBV12-4; J: TRBJ2-7; D: TRBD1; CDR3: CASRPGQNTYEQYF; DNA: TGTGCCAGCAGACCGGGACAGAATACCTACGAGCAGTACTTC
size: few; V: TRBV5-1; J: TRBJ2-6; D: -; CDR3: CASSFLWSGGANVLTF; DNA: TGCGCCAGCAGCTTCCTTTGGTCTGGTGGGGCCAACGTCCTGACTTTC
size: -; V: TRBV7-2; J: TRBJ2-3; D: -; CDR3: CASSWAAGTDTQYF; DNA: TGTGCCAGCAGCTGGGCGGCGGGCACAGATACGCAGTATTTT
size: -; V: TRBV20-1; J: TRBJ1-1; D: -; CDR3: CSARGTQATEAFF; DNA: TGCAGTGCTAGAGGGACCCAGGCCACTGAAGCTTTCTTT
size: few; V: TRBV11-2; J: TRBJ1-2; D: TRBD1; CDR3: CASTRVGQGAYGYTF; DNA: TGTGCCAGCACCAGAGTGGGGCAGGGGGCGTATGGCTACACCTTC
size: many; V: TRBV7-2; J: TRBJ2-6; D: -; CDR3: CASSVGRYSGANVLTF; DNA: TGTGCCAGCAGCGTAGGACGGTACTCTGGGGCCAACGTCCTGACTTTC
size: -; V: TRBV12-3/TRBV12-4; J: TRBJ2-3; D: -; CDR3: CASMEGEGTDTQYF; DNA: TGTGCCAGCATGGAGGGAGAAGGCACAGATACGCAGTATTTT
size: many; V: TRBV12-3/TRBV12-4; J: TRBJ1-1; D: -; CDR3: CASSFGRANTEAFF; DNA: TGTGCCAGCAGTTTTGGCAGGGCGAACACTGAAGCTTTCTTT
size: many; V: TRBV12-3/TRBV12-4; J: TRBJ1-1; D: TRBD1; CDR3: CASRTGGTEAFF; DNA: TGTGCCAGCAGGACAGGGGGCACTGAAGCTTTCTTT
size: few; V: TRBV6-5; J: TRBJ2-3; D: -; CDR3: CASSYRGRGDTQYF; DNA: TGTGCCAGCAGTTACAGGGGGAGAGGCGATACGCAGTATTTT
size: many; V: TRBV5-1; J: TRBJ2-5; D: -; CDR3: CASSFTGRRSETQYF; DNA: TGCGCCAGCAGCTTCACAGGGAGAAGATCGGAGACCCAGTACTTC
size: few; V: TRBV20-1; J: TRBJ2-1; D: -; CDR3: CSARRQAHWQFF; DNA: TGCAGTGCCCGAAGACAGGCCCATTGGCAGTTCTTC
size: -; V: TRBV27; J: TRBJ2-1; D: -; CDR3: CASSLHEGRYNEQFF; DNA: TGTGCCAGCAGTCTCCATGAGGGCCGCTACAATGAGCAGTTCTTC
size: -; V: TRBV28; J: TRBJ2-4; D: -; CDR3: CASSPTRPVAKNIQYF; DNA: TGTGCCAGCAGTCCAACCCGACCCGTGGCCAAAAACATTCAGTACTTC
size: many; V: TRBV29-1; J: TRBJ2-5; D: -; CDR3: CSVQGSETQYF; DNA: TGCAGCGTTCAAGGGTCAGAGACCCAGTACTTC
size: -; V: TRBV2; J: TRBJ1-2; D: -; CDR3: CASSGQQLYGYTF; DNA: TGTGCCAGCAGCGGACAGCAACTCTATGGCTACACCTTC
size: many; V: TRBV12-3/TRBV12-4; J: TRBJ2-1; D: -; CDR3: CASSLAVSDNEQFF; DNA: TGTGCCAGCAGCCTTGCGGTGTCGGACAATGAGCAGTTCTTC
size: few; V: TRBV20-1; J: TRBJ1-3; D: -; CDR3: CSARDRKNSGNTIYF; DNA: TGCAGTGCTAGAGATAGGAAGAACTCTGGAAACACCATATATTTT
size: few; V: TRBV12-3/TRBV12-4; J: TRBJ1-6; D: -; CDR3: CASSLGTDNSPLHF; DNA: TGTGCCAGCAGTTTAGGTACAGATAATTCACCCCTCCACTTT
size: -; V: TRBV4-3; J: TRBJ2-1; D: TRBD2; CDR3: CASSQDASGNYNEQFF; DNA: TGCGCCAGCAGCCAAGATGCTAGCGGAAACTACAATGAGCAGTTCTTC
size: few; V: TRBV11-2; J: TRBJ2-5; D: -; CDR3: CASSLGFGETQYF; DNA: TGTGCCAGCAGCTTAGGGTTCGGGGAGACCCAGTACTTC
size: many; V: TRBV25-1; J: TRBJ2-7; D: -; CDR3: CASSESGRSYEQYF; DNA: TGTGCCAGCAGTGAATCCGGCCGCTCCTACGAGCAGTACTTC
size: many; V: TRBV6-5; J: TRBJ1-5; D: -; CDR3: CASSYAPPGSNQPQHF; DNA: TGTGCCAGCAGTTATGCCCCCCCGGGAAGCAATCAGCCCCAGCATTTT
size: -; V: TRBV12-3/TRBV12-4; J: TRBJ2-5; D: TRBD2; CDR3: CASSKREGETQYF; DNA: TGTGCCAGCAGTAAACGGGAGGGAGAGACCCAGTACTTC
size: many; V: TRBV7-2; J: TRBJ1-2; D: -; CDR3: CASSLSRGGNYGYTF; DNA: TGTGCCAGCAGCTTAAGCCGGGGGGGAAACTATGGCTACACCTTC
size: few; V: TRBV20-1; J: TRBJ2-2; D: -; CDR3: CSARDPLGVNTGELFF; DNA: TGCAGTGCTAGAGATCCATTAGGAGTAAACACCGGGGAGCTGTTTTTT
size: -; V: TRBV20-1; J: TRBJ2-2; D: TRBD1; CDR3: CSALGSTGVGGTGELFF; DNA: TGCAGTGCCTTGGGGAGCACAGGGGTCGGTGGCACCGGGGAGCTGTTTTTT
size: -; V: TRBV10-3; J: TRBJ2-1; D: TRBD1; CDR3: CAISPQGARDNEQFF; DNA: TGTGCCATCAGCCCACAGGGGGCGCGGGACAATGAGCAGTTCTTC
size: -; V: TRBV12-3/TRBV12-4; J: TRBJ1-3; D: -; CDR3: CASSLKRIGFSGNTIYF; DNA: TGTGCCAGCAGCTTAAAGAGGATCGGGTTCTCTGGAAACACCATATATTTT
size: many; V: TRBV5-1; J: TRBJ2-1; D: -; CDR3: CASSFGVNEQFF; DNA: TGCGCCAGCAGCTTTGGGGTCAATGAGCAGTTCTTC
size: few; V: TRBV5-5; J: TRBJ2-1; D: TRBD2; CDR3: CASSFLAGGGVGEQFF; DNA: TGTGCCAGCAGCTTCCTAGCGGGGGGCGGGGTGGGTGAGCAGTTCTTC
size: many; V: TRBV28; J: TRBJ2-3; D: TRBD1; CDR3: CASRFYGQGAQYF; DNA: TGTGCCAGCAGGTTTTATGGGCAGGGGGCTCAGTATTTT
size: many; V: TRBV12-3/TRBV12-4; J: TRBJ2-1; D: TRBD2; CDR3: CASSGLADYNEQFF; DNA: TGTGCCAGCAGTGGACTAGCGGACTACAATGAGCAGTTCTTC